The present entry profiles one T cell receptor (beta chain) with its context. The antigen is not known. The data originate from a study of metastatic and nonmetastatic thyroid tumors. Until they underwent thyroid surgery, no patient had received any treatment. MiXCR reprocessed the PCR reads for TCRdb. The sample has fewer than 10,000 clones, around 40% seen once. Notes on the study in general: Patients with malignant thyroid tumors reportedly had significantly higher TCR beta diversity than those with benign nodules, in blood and tumor.

J gave up 0 bases and V 7 bases, and 9 bases lay outside the gene matches. The germline V gene encodes CDR1 LNHDA and CDR2 SQIVND (reference sequence). CDR3 length: 15 residues. The chain is built from TRBV19 and TRBJ2-7, with 7 bases aligning to TRBD1. Sample: tumor tissue. The sequence was obtained from a male donor with papillary thyroid cancer or a benign thyroid nodule (not recorded which). Some clones in this sample may be carry-over from other donors' samples. The CDR3 protein is CASKDAGTASYEQYF. For the CDR3, the DNA is TGTGCCAGTAAAGATGCCGGGACAGCCTCCTACGAGCAGTACTTC.